The T cell receptor (beta chain) under discussion was sequenced for a study of molecular identifiers for immune sequencing clone quantification listed by TCRdb under 2018. Looking at the study overall: In a replicate experiment, RNA from about 21,000 or 97,000 naive CD8 T cells was split into five aliquots, four of which were sequenced. This methods study used CD8 T cells to benchmark TCR RNA copy counting and molecular-identifier clustering-based TCR repertoire sequencing (MIDCIRS). Points the paper makes about the study in general: Modeling gave roughly 2.9 recovered TCR RNA copies per cell versus about 10 by digital PCR, implying approximately 30% capture efficiency. Identical TCR molecules sharing a barcode could cause highly expanded clone sizes to be underestimated. Naive libraries contained spiked-in Jurkat TCR RNA (around eleven copies' worth), which is not part of the donor repertoire. In CMV-specific effector cells, over 99% of molecules were held by clones above 20 RNA copies, whereas under 1% of molecules were held by such clones in naive cells. Even against a background of 800,000 to 1,000,000 naive CD8 T cells, spiked-in Jurkat TCR RNA amounting to a single cell's worth was reported to be detectable. When barcode sub-clustering was left out, chimeric consensus sequences inflated TCR diversity, with chimeras reaching as high as 47%.

To prepare the library, PCR was applied. Instrument on record: Illumina HiSeq 4000. Bulk TCR libraries were made following a previously described method, with the TCR primers given in Table S5. The Qiagen AllPrep DNA/RNA kit was used to purify total RNA. Reads from multiple sequencing runs of the same library were pooled before analysis. On the authors' methods: Reads were retained only if the reads had an exact TCR constant sequence, and the retained reads were trimmed to 150 nt and grouped according to their 12-nt molecular barcodes. Within each barcode group, reads were sub-clustered at a 15% Levenshtein threshold, and quality-weighted consensus sequences were built per RNA molecule. Non-functional sequences were excluded, and lower-count sequences lying one edit away from another sequence were also excluded. Barcode sub-clusters with fewer than 20% of the maximum read count were removed, based on fitting two negative binomial distributions. In TCRdb, the public reads were trimmed at Q25 with fastp and aligned with MiXCR, with productive beta chains retained. Every distinct CDR3 protein forms one entry, paired with its most common genes and DNA. In this record, the V and J calls reflect TCRdb's handling and not the investigators' own analysis. The sample records under 600,000 distinct CDR3 sequences, 20% to 25% of which are singletons. In total, the top ten clones hold 0.7% to 0.95% of the sample.

Taken from cysteine to phenylalanine, the CDR3 has 15 residues. Of the read, only the CDR3 DNA is kept; its 45 bases are in frame from base 1. The V end loses 5 bases and the J end loses 7 bases, and a stretch of 18 bases separates them. From the germline V gene, CDR1 is LGHNT and CDR2 is FRNRAP. Libraries of naive CD8 T cells were built from anywhere between about 17,000 and 1,000,000 sorted cells, with 10%, 30% or 50% of the purified RNA used. On a BD FACSAria II, naive CD8 T cells were FACS-sorted as CD8+CD4-CCR7+CD45RA+ and collected into RLT Plus buffer. Detection sensitivity was tested by spiking Jurkat RNA equal to some 11 TCR copies' worth into samples containing about 19,000-1,000,000 naive CD8 T cells. CD8 T cells were enriched with RosetteSep CD8+ T Cell Enrichment Cocktail and Ficoll-Paque, followed by ACK red cell lysis. This clonotype was detected ten times or more. Its specific antigen is unknown. There are no base qualities to consult, and no much larger clone falls within one base.

Sequenced sample: naive CD8+ T cells from blood, with Jurkat cell RNA spiked in. The intended sense of this specimen's cell subset or site label: FACS-sorted CD8+CD4-CCR7+CD45RA+ naive T cells. This chain is built from TRBV12-5 and TRBJ1-5, with the identity of the D gene unclear. The sequence derives from a human donor in good health. Some libraries in this study had Jurkat cell RNA spiked in. The bases are TGTGCTAGTGGTCTCGCTGTCGGGGAGGGACAGCCCCAGCATTTT. Translated, it reads CASGLAVGEGQPQHF.